This T cell receptor (beta chain) was captured by sequencing in a study of T cell responses to AZD1222 COVID-19 vaccine. This CDR3 has 14 amino acids. CDR1 SGHRS and CDR2 YFSETQ come from the germline V gene. The V gene end was trimmed by 0 bases and the J gene end by 9 bases; junction bases not matched to a gene: 2. This clone was seen a few times. The antigen is undetermined. Broader study findings: Increases in Spike-specific TCR breadth and depth were seen after two AZD1222 doses. White British ancestry dominated among donors, who included more females, and clonal diversity was possibly underestimated. Across the whole spike, CD4 TCRs peaked at regions 160-218 and 743-854.

Data came from immunoSEQ multiplex PCR; TCRdb stores just in-frame clones and leaves some out. The sample comprises over 100,000 clones, 80% to 85% of which are singletons, and 15% to 20% rests with the top ten. Material: peripheral blood, obtained on day 0 of AZD1222 vaccination. This TCR was sampled from an adult in good health. The chain couples TRBV5-1 to TRBJ2-2, with 10 bases lining up with TRBD1. The CDR3: CASSLGQGARELFF. CDR3 coding DNA: TGCGCCAGCAGCTTGGGACAGGGGGCCCGGGAGCTGTTTTTT.